These 13 T cell receptor beta chains were all obtained from the same sample, sequenced in a study of T-cell memory formation after mild COVID-19. TCRdb independently ran MiXCR on the 5' RACE reads; one entry per CDR3 protein. The sample lists 350,000 to 500,000 distinct CDR3 sequences, around 17% occurring once. The sequenced material came from PBMCs or a T cell subset sorted from them (not recorded which). The receptors originated from a man between 18 and 29 years old who had mild COVID-19 (a few samples of this study predate the infection). Cell type and time point are not known.

The J gene is TRBJ2-3, the V gene TRBV14; the D is unclear. The CDR3 runs 16 residues. The germline V gene has CDR1 SGHDN and CDR2 FVKESK. V lost 4 bases and J 0 bases, leaving 14 bases between the germline ends. In DNA, the CDR3 is TGTGCCAGCAGCCGGCAGACCCACCCTAGCACAGATACGCAGTATTTT. Its translation: CASSRQTHPSTDTQYF.

This clonotype has a handful of counts. The genes are TRBV6-5 and TRBJ2-6; weak D call: TRBD1 (5 bases). Trimming left V 2 bases short and J 0 bases short, with 11 bases between. Germline assignment: CDR1 MNHEY and CDR2 SVGAGI. This CDR3 has 17 amino acids. CDR3 in DNA: TGTGCCAGCAGTTACGGGGCGGAAAACTCTGGGGCCAACGTCCTGACTTTC. The encoded protein is CASSYGAENSGANVLTF.

The rearrangement links TRBV5-5 to TRBJ2-7; the match to TRBD1 covers 8 bases. Trimming took 4 bases from V and 5 from J; bases not matched to a gene: 5. Germline V gene sequence: CDR1 SGHKS, CDR2 YYEKEE (reference sequence). The CDR3 spans 13 residues. Written as DNA, the CDR3 is TGTGCCAGCAGCCTACGACAGGGGCACGAGCAGTACGTC. It encodes CASSLRQGHEQYV.

This clonotype has just a few counts. V gene TRBV24-1 combines with J gene TRBJ2-2, with no clear D. The CDR3 is made up of 14 amino acids. Trimming shortened V by 4 bases and J by 1 base, and 6 bases separated the two germline ends. Germline V gene data show CDR1 as KGHDR and CDR2 as SFDVKD. CDR3 nucleotides: TGTGCCACCAGTGACCCGGGGAACACCGGGGAGCTGTTTTTT. Its protein is CATSDPGNTGELFF.

CDR3 region: CASSFGDRAFYEQYF. CDR3 DNA sequence: TGTGCCAGCAGTTTCGGGGACAGGGCTTTCTACGAGCAGTACTTC. The chain is built from TRBV12-3 or TRBV12-4 and TRBJ2-7, with 9 bases that match TRBD1. Trimming cost V 3 bases and J 3 bases; bases outside gene matches: 6. The CDR3 is 15 amino acids.

This clonotype was seen more than once but under ten times. The chain is built from TRBV20-1 and TRBJ2-5; tentatively, D is TRBD1 (6 bases). V dropped 6 bases and J dropped 4 bases, with 12 bases sitting between them. The germline gives CDR1 DFQATT, CDR2 SNEGSKA (reference sequence). The length of the CDR3 is 12 residues. The CDR3 DNA is TGCAGTGCGGATCTAGGGGGAGAGACCCAGTACTTC. Protein sequence: CSADLGGETQYF.

This chain links TRBV7-9 with TRBJ2-1, with 10 bases lining up with TRBD2. The V gene's germline CDR1 is SEHNR and CDR2 FQNEAQ (reference sequence). CDR3 length: 17 amino acids. V lost 1 base and J lost 3; bases outside the gene matches: 6. This CDR3 reads CASSLGSSGGFYNEQFF. The CDR3 nucleotides are TGTGCCAGCAGCTTAGGGTCTAGCGGGGGCTTCTACAATGAGCAGTTCTTC.

This clonotype was observed at least ten times. This chain links TRBV20-1 with TRBJ2-3, with D maybe TRBD1 (5 bases). The germline V and J ends were trimmed by 3 bases and 3 bases, with 10 bases remaining between them. The CDR3 runs 13 residues. Germline assignment: CDR1 DFQATT and CDR2 SNEGSKA (reference sequence). Here the CDR3 DNA reads TGCAGTGCTAGGGTCTCAGGGACAGATACGCAGTATTTT. Protein product: CSARVSGTDTQYF.

V gene TRBV4-2 combines with J gene TRBJ2-2; 15 nucleotides align to TRBD2. The CDR3 runs to 19 residues. Germline loops: CDR1 LGHNA, CDR2 YNFKEQ. V dropped 3 bases and J dropped 1; count of bases not matched to a gene: 6. The CDR3 DNA is TGTGCCAGCAGCCAGACGGGACTAGCGGGGGGACTGAACACCGGGGAGCTGTTTTTT. Encoded protein: CASSQTGLAGGLNTGELFF.

The CDR3 loop is CASTGQGGPYNEQFF. The DNA for the CDR3 is TGTGCCAGCACTGGACAGGGGGGTCCCTACAATGAGCAGTTCTTC. This chain connects TRBV12-3 or TRBV12-4 to TRBJ2-1, with 10 positions matching TRBD1. J was trimmed by 2 bases and V by 7 bases; bases with no gene match: 5. The CDR3 is 15 amino acids.

This clonotype was detected only a few times. J is TRBJ2-3 and V is TRBV5-4; 9 bases map to TRBD2. V gave up 4 bases and J gave up 5 bases; unmatched junction bases: 8. The germline CDR1 and CDR2 sequences are SGHNT and YYREEE (reference sequence). This CDR3 contains 15 residues. The CDR3 DNA reads TGTGCCAGCAGCACGGGACTAGCCGTGGGAGATACGCAGTATTTT. Encoded protein: CASSTGLAVGDTQYF.

This rearrangement joins TRBV12-3 or TRBV12-4 to TRBJ2-1, with D uncertain. The V and J ends lost 9 bases and 7 bases respectively, with 16 bases between them. The length of the CDR3 is 13 residues. The CDR3 DNA reads as TGTGCCAGTCCGTCCCCGGCGTGGAATGAGCAGTTCTTC. Amino acid sequence: CASPSPAWNEQFF.

This clonotype turned up a few times. The chain carries TRBV12-3 or TRBV12-4 and TRBJ1-6; D may be TRBD1 (6 bases). The V gene lost 8 bases and the J gene lost 9 bases, with 14 bases spanning the gap. This CDR3 is 13 amino acids long. The CDR3 nucleotides read TGTGCCAGCCGGTCGGGGGCCGGTTCACCCCTCCACTTT. It is translated as CASRSGAGSPLHF.